This record concerns one T cell receptor beta chain sequence. Its target is unknown. V trimming: 5 bases; J trimming: 1 base; junction bases outside the gene matches: 3. CDR1 SEHNR and CDR2 FQNEAQ come from the germline V gene (reference sequence). The CDR3 is made up of 16 amino acids. TEMRA cells underwent FACS enrichment and CD8+ and CD4+ T cells underwent negative isolation. This record belongs to a study of CD8 T cells in Susac syndrome. Study-wide results and caveats: The study recognized that its TCR sequencing and HLA analysis covered a relatively small number of individuals.

Reverse transcription of roughly 0.5 to 1 ug RNA was carried out with random hexamers. By means of immunoSEQ multiplex PCR, TCR beta CDR3 spanning 54 Vbeta and 13 Jbeta underwent amplification. TCRdb recomputed calls from the immunoSEQ multiplex PCR reads with MiXCR, one row per CDR3 protein. The sample carries approximately 110,000 distinct CDR3 sequences, approximately 95% recorded once. Sequencing was performed on CD8+ T cells from PBMCs. V and J are TRBV7-9 and TRBJ2-5, with 14 bases matching TRBD2. The receptor's source is a human donor with multiple sclerosis. DNA for the CDR3: TGTGCCAGCAGCCCGGGACTAGCGGGGGCCCAAGAGACCCAGTACTTC. Translated, it gives CASSPGLAGAQETQYF.